Presented here are 28 T cell receptor beta chains from one specimen sequenced in a study of blood T cell repertoires in COVID-19 (dated by TCRdb to the early 2020s). The library was obtained by the immunoSEQ multiplex PCR assay. What TCRdb holds here is the immuneACCESS table cut down to in-frame rearrangements. Part of the clones is not present; checked against another copy, under half of the missing clones reflect an unresolved V gene, and the others are unexplained. This sample lists roughly 180,000 clones; roughly 88% were detected once. Together, the top ten hold around 6.3% of the sample. Sequencing was done on a sample of peripheral blood. All receptors derive from a woman in her forties with COVID-19, enrolled during active disease.

The V and J genes are TRBV5-1 and TRBJ1-1, with D perhaps TRBD1 (6 bases). CDR1 is SGHRS, CDR2 YFSETQ, per germline. There are 15 residues in the CDR3. Trimming cost V 2 bases and J 1 base, with 12 bases left between them. The CDR3 sequence: CASSFPGHTNTEAFF. CDR3 nucleotides: TGCGCCAGCAGCTTCCCGGGACACACGAACACTGAAGCTTTCTTT. The complete variable domain, with remaining parts taken from reference TRBV5-1 and TRBJ1-1, reads KAGVTQTPRYLIKTRGQQVTLSCSPISGHRSVSWYQQTPGQGLQFLFEYFSETQRNKGNFPGRFSGRQFSNSRSEMNVSTLELGDSALYLCASSFPGHTNTEAFFGQGTRLTVV.

Written as DNA, the CDR3 is TGTGCCAGCAGCTTAGGCCCCCGGGGGAACACTGAAGCTTTCTTT. Translation gives CASSLGPRGNTEAFF. J is TRBJ1-1 and V is TRBV13; D uncertain. The germline V and J ends were trimmed by 0 bases and 1 base, with 9 bases remaining between them. This CDR3 is built from 15 residues. CDR1 PRHDT and CDR2 FYEKMQ come from the germline V gene (reference sequence).

CDR3 sequence (DNA): TGTGCCTGGGGTCTAGGAGGCCCCCAGCATTTT. Translation: CAWGLGGPQHF. The rearrangement joins TRBV30 to TRBJ1-5; D is uncertain. The V gene lost 5 bases and the J gene lost 10 bases, with 12 bases spanning the gap. This CDR3 has 11 residues. Per the germline V gene, CDR1 is GTSNPN and CDR2 is SVGIG (reference sequence).

This clone is a singleton in its sample. The chain links TRBV7-9 to TRBJ1-4; the D is unclear. Per germline, CDR1 SEHNR and CDR2 FQNEAQ (reference sequence). The CDR3 consists of 14 residues. Trimming pared 5 bases from V and 7 bases from J, leaving 14 bases between. The CDR3 region has the DNA TGTGCCAGCAGCCCGCACGGGAGGGCTGAAAAACTGTTTTTT. Its translation is CASSPHGRAEKLFF.

The CDR3 DNA sequence: TGTGCCAGCTCACTTAGCGGGAGCGCGGGGGAGACCCAGTACTTC. Encoded protein: CASSLSGSAGETQYF. This chain connects TRBV18 to TRBJ2-5; 9 bases agree with TRBD2. V trimming: 4 bases; J trimming: 5 bases; junction bases outside the gene matches: 8. CDR3 size: 15 residues. Per the germline V gene, CDR1 is KGHSH and CDR2 is LQKENI.

This chain links TRBV7-9 with TRBJ2-7; the match to TRBD2 covers 8 bases. V shed 4 bases and J 4 bases; nucleotides not matched to a gene: 3. The CDR3 length is 13 residues. Germline CDR1 and CDR2: SEHNR and FQNEAQ (reference sequence). The CDR3 spells CASSSPGGYEQYF. CDR3 nucleotide sequence: TGTGCCAGCAGCTCCCCGGGGGGGTACGAGCAGTACTTC.

The rearrangement uses TRBV11-2 and TRBJ1-3; no reliable D call. In germline, CDR1 is SGHAT, CDR2 FQNNGV. The CDR3 extends over 15 amino acids. Trimming pared 1 base from V and 0 bases from J, leaving 7 bases between. CDR3 region: CASSLGSVSGNTIYF. CDR3 sequence (DNA): TGTGCCAGCAGCTTAGGTTCCGTCTCTGGAAACACCATATATTTT.

With respect to this clone: A far larger clone differs by one base, so this is likely a read error. The J gene is TRBJ2-7, the V gene TRBV2; perhaps TRBD1 as D (6 bases). The germline CDR1 and CDR2 sequences are SNHLY and FYNNEI. The V end was cut by 6 bases, the J end by 5 bases, with 8 bases between. The CDR3 loop spans 11 amino acids. The CDR3 DNA reads as TGTGCCAGCAGACCAGGGGACGAGCAGTACTTC. It codes for CASRPGDEQYF.

This sequence joins TRBV19 and TRBJ2-7; 10 positions match TRBD1. The CDR3 contains 12 residues. Germline CDR1 reads LNHDA; CDR2 reads SQIVND (reference sequence). J gave up 2 bases and V 9 bases, and 1 base lay outside the gene matches. Here the CDR3 reads CASGTGAYEQYF. For the CDR3, the DNA is TGTGCCAGCGGGACAGGGGCCTACGAGCAGTACTTC.

This chain joins TRBV5-6 and TRBJ2-4; the match to TRBD1 covers 7 bases. Trimming cost V 4 bases and J 0 bases; bases outside gene matches: 7. The CDR3 contains 16 residues. Germline assignment: CDR1 SGHDT and CDR2 YYEEEE. Here the CDR3 reads CASSIRDRIAKNIQYF. CDR3 sequence (DNA): TGTGCCAGCAGCATCCGGGACAGAATAGCCAAAAACATTCAGTACTTC.

The V gene is TRBV7-2, the J gene TRBJ1-2; the D is unclear. Germline CDR1 SGHTA, CDR2 FQGNSA. Trimming shortened V by 1 base and J by 4 bases, and 16 bases separated the two germline ends. The CDR3 extends over 16 amino acids. The CDR3 coding sequence is TGTGCCAGCAGCTTAGATTTGGGGAGGAGCCCCTATGGCTACACCTTC. It is translated as CASSLDLGRSPYGYTF.

The rearrangement uses TRBV5-1 and TRBJ1-5; D may be TRBD1 (6 bases). CDR3 length equals 17 residues. V lost 0 bases to trimming and J lost 0 bases, with 13 bases between them. In germline, CDR1 is SGHRS, CDR2 YFSETQ. CDR3 sequence reads: CASSLGGQGYSNQPQHF. CDR3 nucleotide sequence: TGCGCCAGCAGCTTGGGGGGGCAGGGCTATAGCAATCAGCCCCAGCATTTT.

CDR3 DNA sequence: TGTGCCAGCAGTCAAACATTGGCCGGGGAGCTGTTTTTT. This sequence encodes CASSQTLAGELFF. J is TRBJ2-2 and V is TRBV6-5, with D unclear. The CDR3 loop spans 13 amino acids. Trimming shortened V by 5 bases and J by 6 bases, and 10 bases separated the two germline ends. Per the germline V gene, CDR1 is MNHEY and CDR2 is SVGAGI.

Only one count was recorded for this clone. V gene TRBV4-1 combines with J gene TRBJ2-7, with TRBD2 matching over 7 bases. From germline, CDR1 is MGHRA and CDR2 YSYEKL. This CDR3 has 14 residues. V trimming: 7 bases; J trimming: 2 bases; junction bases outside the gene matches: 8. The CDR3 sequence: CASTMDGGTYEQYF. Written as DNA, the CDR3 is TGCGCCAGCACGATGGACGGGGGGACCTACGAGCAGTACTTC.

The V gene is TRBV6-6, the J gene TRBJ2-1; a possible D gene is TRBD2 (5 bases). The germline V gene has CDR1 MNHNY and CDR2 SVGAGI (reference sequence). The CDR3 covers 11 residues. V lost 8 bases and J lost 7, with 9 bases in between. Written as DNA, the CDR3 is TGTGCCAGCGGGAGAGTTAATGAGCAGTTCTTC. Its translation: CASGRVNEQFF.

V usage is TRBV19 and J usage is TRBJ1-5, with D maybe TRBD1 (5 bases). Germline V CDR1 and CDR2: LNHDA, SQIVND (reference sequence). The CDR3 has 15 residues. The V end lost 3 bases, the J end lost 0 bases, and 9 bases lay between the germline ends. CDR3 bases: TGTGCCAGTAGTATCCAGGGTTATAGCAATCAGCCCCAGCATTTT. It yields the protein CASSIQGYSNQPQHF.

The chain couples TRBV7-3 to TRBJ2-1, with 7 bases identical to TRBD1. Looked up from germline, CDR1 is SGHTA and CDR2 is FQGTGA. The CDR3 extends over 15 amino acids. J was trimmed by 7 bases and V by 4 bases; bases with no gene match: 10. The CDR3 sequence is CASSSSQTGSNEQFF. The CDR3 DNA follows: TGTGCCAGCAGCTCCTCACAGACAGGGTCGAATGAGCAGTTCTTC.

The V call is TRBV28, the J call TRBJ1-3, with D possibly matching TRBD1 (5 bases). Germline CDR1 MDHEN, CDR2 SYDVKM. Trimming removed 10 bases from V and 0 bases from J, with 10 bases in between. This CDR3 contains 13 residues. The CDR3 coding sequence is TGTGCCACGGGGGTTAGCTCTGGAAACACCATATATTTT. Its protein product is CATGVSSGNTIYF.

CDR3 loop: CASSAQGANEKLFF. The CDR3 DNA reads as TGTGCCAGCAGCGCACAGGGGGCTAATGAAAAACTGTTTTTT. V and J are TRBV7-6 and TRBJ1-4; 8 nucleotides agree with TRBD1. This CDR3 contains 14 residues. Germline CDR1 SGHVS, CDR2 FNYEAQ. Trimming took 5 bases from V and 3 from J; bases not matched to a gene: 2.

For the CDR3, the DNA is TGCAGCGGGCACACAGGGTACCTTGGGGATGGCTACACCTTC. The encoded protein is CSGHTGYLGDGYTF. The J gene is TRBJ1-2, the V gene TRBV29-1; a weak D match, TRBD1 (6 bases). The V end lost 7 bases, the J end lost 6 bases, and 21 bases lay between the germline ends. The CDR3 runs to 14 residues. The germline CDR1 and CDR2 sequences are SQVTM and ANQGSEA.

This clone appeared a few times. This chain connects TRBV4-1 to TRBJ1-1; 8 bases agree with TRBD1. The J segment lost 4 bases and the V segment lost 3 bases, leaving 13 bases of the junction unmatched. Germline V lookup: CDR1 MGHRA, CDR2 YSYEKL. The CDR3 sequence is 17 residues long. The CDR3 protein is CASSQVKRGQEGTEAFF. DNA of the CDR3: TGCGCCAGCAGCCAGGTAAAGAGGGGACAGGAAGGCACTGAAGCTTTCTTT.

The genes are TRBV6-5 and TRBJ2-7; TRBD2 agrees at 9 bases. The CDR3 is made up of 14 amino acids. Germline assignment: CDR1 MNHEY and CDR2 SVGAGI. The V gene end was trimmed by 6 bases and the J gene end by 2 bases; junction bases not matched to a gene: 5. This chain's CDR3 is CASSATSGPYEQYF. DNA for the CDR3: TGTGCCAGCAGCGCGACTAGCGGCCCCTACGAGCAGTACTTC.

The V and J genes are TRBV10-3 and TRBJ2-1, with D possibly matching TRBD1 (6 bases). The CDR3 covers 12 residues. Germline V gives CDR1 ENHRY, CDR2 SYGVKD. V was shortened by 8 bases and J by 7 bases, with 12 bases between the two germline ends. CDR3 bases: TGTGCCATCGGACTCGGGACAAATGAGCAGTTCTTC. Amino acids: CAIGLGTNEQFF.

The genes are TRBV29-1 and TRBJ2-5, with a weak D call TRBD2 (6 bases). Germline CDR1 SQVTM, CDR2 ANQGSEA. Trimming left V 2 bases short and J 4 bases short, with 17 bases between. This CDR3 contains 15 residues. CDR3 nucleotides: TGCAGCGTTGAACCCCCTGGGGACTTTAGAGAGACCCAGTACTTC. Protein: CSVEPPGDFRETQYF.

This clone was detected a few times. V usage is TRBV11-1 and J usage is TRBJ2-2; TRBD1 aligns across 7 bases. Trimming took 5 bases from V and 4 from J; bases not matched to a gene: 7. Germline-derived CDR1 and CDR2 are SGHAT and FQDESV (reference sequence). The CDR3 covers 15 residues. The CDR3 DNA reads TGTGCCAGCAGCCCCCTCGGGACAGTCACCGGGGAGCTGTTTTTT. Translation gives CASSPLGTVTGELFF.

Here the CDR3 DNA reads TGTGCCAGCAGCTTAGGGGCAGGGCTCTCCTACGAGCAGTACTTC. This codes for CASSLGAGLSYEQYF. The V gene is TRBV11-2, the J gene TRBJ2-7; possibly TRBD1 for D (5 bases). The CDR3 is 15 amino acids. Germline V gene sequence: CDR1 SGHAT, CDR2 FQNNGV. V lost 1 base and J lost 0, with 10 bases in between.

The rearrangement uses TRBV5-1 and TRBJ1-1; TRBD1 is a possible D gene (6 bases). V lost 0 bases and J lost 3, with 12 bases in between. The CDR3 spans 15 residues. The germline V gene has CDR1 SGHRS and CDR2 YFSETQ. CDR3 loop: CASSLVRGADTEAFF. DNA for the CDR3: TGCGCCAGCAGCTTGGTGCGGGGGGCCGACACTGAAGCTTTCTTT. Based on the CDR3 plus reference TRBV5-1 and TRBJ1-1, the full variable domain is KAGVTQTPRYLIKTRGQQVTLSCSPISGHRSVSWYQQTPGQGLQFLFEYFSETQRNKGNFPGRFSGRQFSNSRSEMNVSTLELGDSALYLCASSLVRGADTEAFFGQGTRLTVV.

The chain has TRBV18 and TRBJ1-1, with 7 positions matching TRBD1. CDR1 is KGHSH, CDR2 LQKENI, per germline. CDR3 length equals 15 residues. Losses at the gene ends were 5 bases for V and 8 bases for J; bases not matched to a gene: 14. The CDR3 spells CASSTWATGLGEAFF. The CDR3 DNA is TGTGCCAGCTCAACGTGGGCGACAGGGTTAGGGGAAGCTTTCTTT.